These 32 T cell receptor beta chains were sequenced from one sample in a study of neurological immune-mediated disorders. Using its own MiXCR run on the 5' RACE reads, TCRdb lists one record per CDR3 protein. The top ten clones hold around a tenth of a sample with 25,000 to 35,000 distinct CDR3 sequences, approximately 1.5% of them seen once. The sequenced sample was PBMCs. These receptors all come from a woman under 40 with multiple sclerosis.

This clonotype appeared many times. This sequence joins TRBV12-3 or TRBV12-4 and TRBJ2-7; 10 bases map to TRBD1. The CDR3 extends over 14 amino acids. Trimming at V came to 6 bases and at J to 1 base, leaving 3 bases not matched to a gene. The DNA of the CDR3 is TGTGCCAGCAGCCCGGGACAGGGGTCCTACGAGCAGTACTTC. It is translated as CASSPGQGSYEQYF.

This clonotype came up many times. This sequence joins TRBV14 and TRBJ2-1; TRBD1 aligns across 9 bases. The CDR3 has 14 amino acids. Germline CDR1 is SGHDN and CDR2 is FVKESK. The trim removed 4 bases at V and 7 bases at J, leaving 5 bases unmatched. CDR3 DNA sequence: TGTGCCAGCAGCCCGGGACAGGGATGGAATGAGCAGTTCTTC. Amino acid sequence: CASSPGQGWNEQFF.

This clonotype appeared a few times. The chain combines TRBV9 with TRBJ2-2; D is uncertain. V lost 8 bases and J 5 bases, leaving 1 base between the germline ends. CDR1 and CDR2 (germline): SGDLS, YYNGEE. The CDR3 runs 9 residues. DNA of the CDR3: TGTGCCAGGACCGGGGAGCTGTTTTTT. Amino acid sequence: CARTGELFF.

This clonotype came up many times. The J gene is TRBJ1-2, the V gene TRBV2; D unresolved. This CDR3 has 13 amino acids. V was shortened by 5 bases and J by 4 bases, with 11 bases between the two germline ends. CDR1 is SNHLY, CDR2 FYNNEI, per germline. CDR3 nucleotides: TGTGCCAGCAGTAACGGAGGACTCTATGGCTACACCTTC. Protein product: CASSNGGLYGYTF.

In this sample, this clonotype turned up many times. CDR3 amino acids: CSANSRAGTLYNEQFF. CDR3 nucleotides: TGCAGTGCTAACTCCAGGGCAGGGACCCTCTACAATGAGCAGTTCTTC. The chain has TRBV20-1 and TRBJ2-1, with D perhaps assigned TRBD1 or TRBD2 (5 bases each). The ends were cut back, 4 bases at V and 3 bases at J, with 19 bases in the middle. CDR1 is DFQATT and CDR2 is SNEGSKA in the germline V gene (reference sequence). The CDR3 length is 16 residues.

This clonotype was picked up many times. This chain links TRBV7-3 with TRBJ1-1; D unclear. The CDR3 runs to 13 residues. The germline gives CDR1 SGHTA, CDR2 FQGTGA. Trimming removed 3 bases at V and 4 bases at J, with 9 bases between. The CDR3 is CASSFTETTEAFF. DNA of the CDR3: TGTGCCAGCAGCTTTACAGAGACCACTGAAGCTTTCTTT.

This clonotype was detected ten times or more. The DNA for the CDR3 is TGTGCCAGCTGGCGACCGGGACAGGGTGCCTACGAGCAGTACTTC. It specifies CASWRPGQGAYEQYF. V and J are TRBV6-5 and TRBJ2-7, with TRBD1 identical over 9 bases. With V trimmed by 8 bases and J by 2 bases, 10 bases remained unmatched. In germline, CDR1 is MNHEY, CDR2 SVGAGI. This CDR3 spans 15 amino acids.

This clonotype has ten or more counts. The chain combines TRBV18 with TRBJ2-2; no clear D gene. The CDR3 contains 12 residues. Deletions cut 3 bases from V and 4 bases from J, with 3 bases between. Germline values: CDR1 KGHSH, CDR2 LQKENI. CDR3 nucleotides: TGTGCCAGCTCACCTCGCACCGGGGAGCTGTTTTTT. Amino acids: CASSPRTGELFF.

In its sample, this clonotype was seen many times. This chain connects TRBV6-5 to TRBJ2-7; 9 bases are shared with TRBD1. The V gene's germline CDR1 is MNHEY and CDR2 SVGAGI. The CDR3 spans 15 residues. Trimming removed 5 bases from V and 3 bases from J; junction bases left unmatched: 8. In DNA form, the CDR3 reads TGTGCCAGCAGTCCTACCGGGACAGGGCGCTACGAGCAGTACTTC. This encodes CASSPTGTGRYEQYF.

This clonotype occurred many times. The chain recombines TRBV20-1 with TRBJ2-3; TRBD2 matches 12 bases. This CDR3 region has 14 residues. V trimming: 5 bases; J trimming: 6 bases; junction bases outside the gene matches: 6. In germline, CDR1 is DFQATT, CDR2 SNEGSKA (reference sequence). The CDR3 is CSAGPGLAGDTQYF. CDR3 sequence (DNA): TGCAGTGCTGGACCGGGACTAGCGGGCGATACGCAGTATTTT.

Many counts were recorded for this clonotype. The V call is TRBV20-1, the J call TRBJ2-7, with TRBD2 identical over 7 bases. V lost 3 bases to trimming and J lost 2 bases; unmatched junction nucleotides: 10. The CDR3 covers 15 residues. CDR1 is DFQATT, CDR2 SNEGSKA, per germline (reference sequence). CDR3 in DNA: TGCAGTGCTAGGGGATCCGGGGGGTTAACCTACGAGCAGTACTTC. Translation: CSARGSGGLTYEQYF.

This clonotype was detected ten times or more. The J gene is TRBJ1-4, the V gene TRBV20-1, with a weak D call TRBD1 (5 bases). Germline CDR1 reads DFQATT; CDR2 reads SNEGSKA (reference sequence). Trimming stripped 3 bases from V and 3 bases from J, with 8 bases between. CDR3 length: 13 amino acids. The CDR3 region is CSARWGPNEKLFF. CDR3 nucleotide sequence: TGCAGTGCTAGGTGGGGCCCTAATGAAAAACTGTTTTTT.

The chain joins TRBV5-1 to TRBJ2-3, with 8 bases identical to TRBD2. The CDR3 is 16 amino acids. Germline V gives CDR1 SGHRS, CDR2 YFSETQ. V shed 4 bases, J shed 6 bases, and the junction held 13 bases outside the gene matches. This chain's CDR3 is CASSHRPGLGADTQYF. The CDR3 region has the DNA TGCGCCAGCAGCCATCGTCCGGGACTAGGAGCCGATACGCAGTATTTT.

This clonotype has a count of ten or more. The chain uses TRBV12-3 or TRBV12-4 and TRBJ2-7; 7 bases are shared with TRBD1. This CDR3 region has 14 residues. Germline trimming cut 4 bases from V and 6 bases from J; bases unmatched to any gene: 9. The CDR3 DNA follows: TGTGCCAGCAGTTCGGGTCAAACAGGGGCCGAGCAGTACTTC. Amino acid sequence: CASSSGQTGAEQYF.

This clonotype was counted at least ten times. V gene TRBV5-1 combines with J gene TRBJ2-3; tentative D call: TRBD1 (5 bases). CDR3 length equals 13 residues. V lost 4 bases to trimming and J lost 0 bases, with 6 bases between them. Germline loops: CDR1 SGHRS, CDR2 YFSETQ. For the CDR3, the DNA is TGCGCCAGCAGCCAGGGTAGCACAGATACGCAGTATTTT. It translates to CASSQGSTDTQYF.

This clonotype showed up many times. The gene calls are TRBV6-2 or TRBV6-3 and TRBJ1-6; no definite D call. There are 15 residues in the CDR3. Germline V gives CDR1 MNHEY, CDR2 SVGEGT. Trimming stripped 5 bases from V and 7 bases from J, with 15 bases between. The CDR3 coding sequence is TGTGCCAGCAGTAACGGACGTGCGAAAAATTCACCCCTCCACTTT. Encoded protein: CASSNGRAKNSPLHF.

This clonotype was counted ten times or more. In DNA, the CDR3 is TGCAGTGCTGGACCCCCAGGGACAGGCTACGAGCAGTACTTC. Amino acids: CSAGPPGTGYEQYF. The V and J genes are TRBV20-1 and TRBJ2-7; 8 bases are a match to TRBD1. With 5 bases clipped from V and 3 bases from J, the junction kept 9 bases outside the gene matches. This CDR3 spans 14 amino acids. Germline-derived CDR1 and CDR2 are DFQATT and SNEGSKA (reference sequence).

This clonotype was seen at least ten times. This sequence joins TRBV20-1 and TRBJ2-2; perhaps TRBD2 as D (6 bases). CDR3 length: 13 residues. V was clipped by 3 bases and J by 5 bases, with 10 bases between them. CDR1 and CDR2 (germline): DFQATT, SNEGSKA (reference sequence). The CDR3 spells CSASGGVTGELFF. For the CDR3, the DNA is TGCAGTGCTAGCGGGGGAGTGACCGGGGAGCTGTTTTTT.

This clonotype was picked up many times. The chain joins TRBV5-1 to TRBJ1-1; D perhaps matches TRBD1 (5 bases). The germline gives CDR1 SGHRS, CDR2 YFSETQ. V was pared by 4 bases and J by 7 bases, with 11 bases between. This CDR3 is 12 amino acids long. The CDR3 reads CASSPTGGEAFF. The CDR3 DNA reads TGCGCCAGCAGCCCCACAGGCGGTGAAGCTTTCTTT.

This clonotype was counted ten times or more. The chain is built from TRBV7-6 and TRBJ1-1, with TRBD1 as a possible D gene (6 bases). The ends were cut back, 5 bases at V and 4 bases at J, with 14 bases in the middle. The V gene's germline CDR1 is SGHVS and CDR2 FNYEAQ. The CDR3 spans 14 residues. The DNA for the CDR3 is TGTGCCAGCAGCGCACAGGGTAGGGCCACTGAAGCTTTCTTT. This sequence encodes CASSAQGRATEAFF.

This clonotype was counted at least ten times. This rearrangement joins TRBV7-2 to TRBJ2-3; D not certain. Germline CDR1 is SGHTA and CDR2 is FQGNSA. V lost 5 bases and J lost 2, with 11 bases in between. This CDR3 spans 14 amino acids. CDR3: CASSPSRATDTQYF. DNA for the CDR3: TGTGCCAGCAGCCCGTCCCGGGCCACAGATACGCAGTATTTT.

This clonotype was recorded many times. The genes are TRBV5-1 and TRBJ2-3; possibly TRBD1 for D (5 bases). The length of the CDR3 is 14 residues. V was cut by 6 bases and J by 6 bases, with 17 bases left in between. Germline CDR1 and CDR2: SGHRS and YFSETQ. CDR3 sequence: CASTPMGQSDTQYF. CDR3 in DNA: TGCGCCAGCACCCCCATGGGGCAGTCGGATACGCAGTATTTT.

This clonotype was picked up many times. This rearrangement joins TRBV29-1 to TRBJ2-7; the D is unclear. CDR1 SQVTM and CDR2 ANQGSEA come from the germline V gene. V was pared by 5 bases and J by 7 bases, with 12 bases between. This CDR3 comprises 11 residues. The CDR3 sequence: CSVSHLREQYF. The CDR3 DNA reads as TGCAGCGTTTCCCACCTCAGGGAGCAGTACTTC.

This clonotype was seen repeatedly, ten times or more. The genes are TRBV2 and TRBJ1-5, with D possibly TRBD1 on 5 matching bases. Per germline, CDR1 SNHLY and CDR2 FYNNEI. The ends were cut back, 4 bases at V and 2 bases at J, with 6 bases in the middle. The CDR3 has 13 residues. DNA of the CDR3: TGTGCCAGCAGTGGGGGGGGCAATCAGCCCCAGCATTTT. As protein: CASSGGGNQPQHF.

As regards this clonotype: A much larger clone lies a single base off, so this may be a read error. In this CDR3 the conserved last residue, phenylalanine or tryptophan, is missing, so a read error is likely. This chain connects TRBV5-5 to TRBJ2-3; D gene unclear. The CDR3 is made up of 15 amino acids. V lost 0 bases to trimming and J lost 0 bases, with 8 bases between them. Germline CDR1 reads SGHKS; CDR2 reads YYEKEE (reference sequence). The CDR3 DNA follows: TGTGCCAGCAGCTTGGGATGGAGTAGCACAGATACGCAGTATGTT. Residues: CASSLGWSSTDTQYV.

This clonotype was seen at least ten times. This rearrangement joins TRBV20-1 to TRBJ2-5, with 7 bases matching TRBD2. Unmatched junction bases numbered 9, after V lost 1 base and J lost 4 bases. CDR1 is DFQATT, CDR2 SNEGSKA, per germline (reference sequence). The CDR3 covers 15 residues. CDR3 in DNA: TGCAGTGCTAGAGGTGGGAGGGATGGGAGAGAGACCCAGTACTTC. Encoded protein: CSARGGRDGRETQYF.

This clonotype was seen ten or more times. The chain links TRBV9 to TRBJ2-7; TRBD1 might be the D (5 bases). Trimming left V 0 bases short and J 2 bases short, with 12 bases between. This CDR3 region has 15 residues. The germline gives CDR1 SGDLS, CDR2 YYNGEE. The CDR3 spells CASSVAPTDTYEQYF. CDR3 DNA sequence: TGTGCCAGCAGCGTAGCTCCGACAGATACCTACGAGCAGTACTTC.

This clonotype occurred many times. The chain couples TRBV14 to TRBJ2-2, with D maybe TRBD2 (6 bases). The CDR3 runs to 13 residues. Trimming removed 5 bases at V and 7 bases at J, with 11 bases between. Per the germline V gene, CDR1 is SGHDN and CDR2 is FVKESK. The CDR3 DNA reads as TGTGCCAGCAGCACAGGAGGGCGCGGGGAGCTGTTTTTT. Translated: CASSTGGRGELFF.

This clonotype was counted at least ten times. The gene calls are TRBV10-3 and TRBJ2-3; 10 bases map to TRBD2. The germline V gene has CDR1 ENHRY and CDR2 SYGVKD. This CDR3 spans 16 amino acids. V dropped 0 bases and J dropped 5; count of bases not matched to a gene: 5. CDR3 residues: CAISESVAGGRDTQYF. DNA of the CDR3: TGTGCCATCAGTGAGTCGGTAGCGGGGGGCAGAGATACGCAGTATTTT.

At least ten counts were recorded for this clonotype. The gene calls are TRBV10-1 and TRBJ2-3; 9 bases line up with TRBD2. Germline V gives CDR1 WNHNN, CDR2 SYGVQD (reference sequence). The CDR3 consists of 14 residues. The junction had 4 bases not matched to a gene; V was cut back by 5 bases and J by 4 bases. The CDR3 DNA follows: TGCGCCAGCAGTTTGACTAGCGGAGCAGATACGCAGTATTTT. This gives the protein CASSLTSGADTQYF.

This clonotype was recorded at least ten times. The rearrangement links TRBV12-3 or TRBV12-4 to TRBJ2-3, with 7 nucleotides matching TRBD1. This CDR3 region has 15 residues. After removal of 6 bases from V and 0 bases from J, the junction contained 6 bases not matched to a gene. CDR3 region: CASRGTASSTDTQYF. Written as DNA, the CDR3 is TGTGCCAGCAGAGGGACAGCCAGCAGCACAGATACGCAGTATTTT.

This clonotype was counted many times. The chain is built from TRBV11-2 and TRBJ1-3; D remains unclear. CDR1 and CDR2 from the germline V gene are SGHAT and FQNNGV. The CDR3 is 14 residues long. The germline V and J ends were trimmed by 5 bases and 0 bases, with 8 bases remaining between them. CDR3 amino acids: CASSRWGSGNTIYF. As DNA, the CDR3 is TGTGCCAGCAGCCGTTGGGGCTCTGGAAACACCATATATTTT.